The 15 T cell receptor beta chains below come from one sample, sequenced in a study of CD8+ T cells in alopecia areata. RNA extraction was followed by reverse transcription into cDNA, which acted as the sequencing template. The protocol was immunoSEQ multiplex PCR, while the TCRdb copy is restricted to in-frame clones and leaves out a portion. The table has 150,000 or so clones, around 47% seen once; the top ten hold roughly 6.8%. The specimen sequenced was CD4+ T cells sorted from blood. The receptors stem from a human donor with alopecia areata.

The chain has TRBV7-9 and TRBJ2-7; D gene uncertain. CDR3 length equals 14 residues. V lost 5 bases and J lost 0, with 11 bases in between. Germline V gives CDR1 SEHNR, CDR2 FQNEAQ (reference sequence). In DNA form, the CDR3 reads TGTGCCAGCAGCCAAGGGCAGTACTCCTACGAGCAGTACTTC. The encoded protein is CASSQGQYSYEQYF. The full variable domain, rest sourced from reference TRBV7-9 and TRBJ2-7, is DTGVSQNPRHKITKRGQNVTFRCDPISEHNRLYWYRQTLGQGPEFLTYFQNEAQLEKSRLLSDRFSAERPKGSFSTLEIQRTEQGDSAMYLCASSQGQYSYEQYFGPGTRLTVT.

This clone was picked up one time. The rearrangement uses TRBV15 and TRBJ2-1, with D hard to call. The CDR3 loop spans 11 amino acids. The V gene lost 1 base and the J gene lost 6 bases, with 1 base spanning the gap. CDR1 and CDR2 from the germline V gene are LNHNV and YYDKDF (reference sequence). Written as DNA, the CDR3 is TGTGCCACCAGCAGAGGCAATGAGCAGTTCTTC. Its protein is CATSRGNEQFF.

J is TRBJ1-2 and V is TRBV11-2; D possibly corresponds to TRBD1 (5 bases). The ends were cut back, 7 bases at V and 1 base at J, with 13 bases in the middle. CDR3 length: 14 amino acids. The germline CDR1 and CDR2 sequences are SGHAT and FQNNGV. Here the CDR3 DNA reads TGTGCCAGCATGCCCCCGGGACGTAACTATGGCTACACCTTC. Translation gives CASMPPGRNYGYTF.

Only a few counts were recorded for this clone. The genes are TRBV4-2 and TRBJ1-2; D is undetermined. The CDR3 loop spans 13 amino acids. V was cut by 0 bases and J by 6 bases, with 8 bases left in between. Germline CDR1 LGHNA, CDR2 YNFKEQ. The CDR3 DNA follows: TGTGCCAGCAGCCAAGACGAACAGCATGGCTACACCTTC. It yields the protein CASSQDEQHGYTF.

The J gene is TRBJ2-5, the V gene TRBV5-1, with 11 bases aligning to TRBD2. CDR1 and CDR2 from the germline V gene are SGHRS and YFSETQ. The CDR3 has 15 residues. Trimming at V came to 4 bases and at J to 2 bases, leaving 4 bases not matched to a gene. The CDR3 region is CASSRGTSGQETQYF. CDR3 in DNA: TGCGCCAGCAGCAGGGGGACTAGCGGACAAGAGACCCAGTACTTC. The full variable domain, completed using reference TRBV5-1 and TRBJ2-5, is KAGVTQTPRYLIKTRGQQVTLSCSPISGHRSVSWYQQTPGQGLQFLFEYFSETQRNKGNFPGRFSGRQFSNSRSEMNVSTLELGDSALYLCASSRGTSGQETQYFGPGTRLLVL.

The table lists this clone with a count of one. V and J are TRBV27 and TRBJ2-1; TRBD2 aligns across 10 bases. The CDR3 runs to 17 residues. With V trimmed by 5 bases and J by 6 bases, 13 bases remained unmatched. Germline V CDR1 and CDR2: MNHEY, SMNVEV (reference sequence). CDR3 nucleotide sequence: TGTGCCAGCAGTCATGACCGGCTAGCGGGAGTACCCAATGAGCAGTTCTTC. This gives the protein CASSHDRLAGVPNEQFF.

The rearrangement links TRBV7-8 to TRBJ1-5; D is unresolved. The CDR3 is made up of 15 amino acids. Germline CDR1 reads SGHVS; CDR2 reads FQNEAQ. The germline V and J ends were trimmed by 3 bases and 0 bases, with 9 bases remaining between them. CDR3 bases: TGTGCCAGCAGCTTGGGAGAATATAGCAATCAGCCCCAGCATTTT. Its protein is CASSLGEYSNQPQHF.

The rearrangement uses TRBV7-3 and TRBJ2-3; D possibly corresponds to TRBD1 (6 bases). Germline values: CDR1 SGHTA, CDR2 FQGTGA. Deletions cut 5 bases from V and 0 bases from J, with 12 bases between. The CDR3 extends over 15 amino acids. This CDR3 reads CASSLLGGSTDTQYF. The CDR3 nucleotides are TGTGCCAGCAGCCTGTTAGGGGGAAGCACAGATACGCAGTATTTT.

This clone showed up just a few times. The chain joins TRBV2 to TRBJ1-5; weak D call: TRBD1 (6 bases). V dropped 6 bases and J dropped 1 base, with 10 bases sitting between them. The germline V gene encodes CDR1 SNHLY and CDR2 FYNNEI. This CDR3 region has 14 residues. The CDR3 region is CASRGQLSNQPQHF. Written as DNA, the CDR3 is TGTGCCAGCAGGGGACAACTCAGCAATCAGCCCCAGCATTTT.

This rearrangement joins TRBV29-1 to TRBJ1-2; no clear D gene. Trimming cost V 8 bases and J 1 base, with 14 bases left between them. Germline CDR1 is SQVTM and CDR2 is ANQGSEA. The CDR3 loop spans 13 amino acids. This CDR3 reads CSLSEDSNYGYTF. For the CDR3, the DNA is TGCAGCTTGTCAGAGGATAGTAACTATGGCTACACCTTC.

The V and J genes are TRBV29-1 and TRBJ1-2; D possibly corresponds to TRBD1 (5 bases). This CDR3 has 12 amino acids. CDR1 SQVTM and CDR2 ANQGSEA come from the germline V gene. The V end was cut by 2 bases, the J end by 2 bases, with 6 bases between. The CDR3 DNA reads as TGCAGCGTTGAATCAGGGAACTATGGCTACACCTTC. Residues: CSVESGNYGYTF.

This chain joins TRBV6-5 and TRBJ1-2, with 7 nucleotides matching TRBD1. The V gene's germline CDR1 is MNHEY and CDR2 SVGAGI. The J segment lost 2 bases and the V segment lost 6 bases, leaving 6 bases of the junction unmatched. The CDR3 runs to 14 residues. The CDR3 loop reads CASSYRGSNYGYTF. The CDR3 DNA reads as TGTGCCAGCAGCTACAGGGGCTCCAACTATGGCTACACCTTC.

V gene TRBV29-1 combines with J gene TRBJ2-6; D possibly corresponds to TRBD2 (6 bases). Trimming took 7 bases from V and 2 from J, leaving 12 bases between them. The CDR3 is 14 amino acids. CDR1 SQVTM and CDR2 ANQGSEA come from the germline V gene. Here the CDR3 reads CSALGGTGANVLTF. The DNA of the CDR3 is TGCAGCGCCTTGGGCGGGACTGGGGCCAACGTCCTGACTTTC.

This clone turned up a few times. This chain connects TRBV5-1 to TRBJ2-7, with 9 positions matching TRBD1. The CDR3 has 16 amino acids. V lost 4 bases, J lost 4 bases, and 12 bases stayed unmatched. Germline assignment: CDR1 SGHRS and CDR2 YFSETQ. The chain's CDR3 is CASSITTGTGKYEQYF. CDR3 DNA: TGCGCCAGCAGCATTACAACCGGGACAGGGAAATACGAGCAGTACTTC.

This clone was counted between two and nine times. The J gene is TRBJ2-6, the V gene TRBV12-2; TRBD1 was called by the table and not checked on the DNA. TRBV12-2 is a listed pseudogene. The CDR3 covers 13 residues. The CDR3 DNA sequence: TGTGCAAGTCGCTCCCCAGGGGCCAACGTCCTGACTTTC. Translating it yields CASRSPGANVLTF.